This T cell receptor beta chain was recovered during a study of OX40 agonist ivuxolimab in advanced cancers. Turning to the study itself: Ivuxolimab, an antibody that agonizes OX40 (CD134), was administered to the patients. Study results and caveats: The CD4+ and CD8+ T cells in the blood had expanded clonally by week 6 at 0.1 to 3.0 mg/kg.

A word on this clone: Its antigen is currently unknown.

The CDR3 consists of 17 residues. Germline CDR1 MNHEY, CDR2 SMNVEV (reference sequence). The trim removed 2 bases at V and 1 base at J, leaving 4 bases unmatched. Assay: immunoSEQ multiplex PCR; the TCRdb copy retains only in-frame clones and omits some. The repertoire holds 50,000 or so clones, with around 90% as singletons. The chain has TRBV27 and TRBJ2-1; 11 positions agree with TRBD2. The receptor was isolated from an adult with an advanced solid tumor such as melanoma, head and neck, liver or kidney cancer. Sequencing used CD4+ or CD8+ T cells sorted from blood, obtained in a trial of the OX40 agonist ivuxolimab. This CDR3 reads CASSLGTSGPSYNEQFF. The CDR3, as DNA: TGTGCCAGCAGTTTAGGGACTAGCGGTCCTTCCTACAATGAGCAGTTCTTC.